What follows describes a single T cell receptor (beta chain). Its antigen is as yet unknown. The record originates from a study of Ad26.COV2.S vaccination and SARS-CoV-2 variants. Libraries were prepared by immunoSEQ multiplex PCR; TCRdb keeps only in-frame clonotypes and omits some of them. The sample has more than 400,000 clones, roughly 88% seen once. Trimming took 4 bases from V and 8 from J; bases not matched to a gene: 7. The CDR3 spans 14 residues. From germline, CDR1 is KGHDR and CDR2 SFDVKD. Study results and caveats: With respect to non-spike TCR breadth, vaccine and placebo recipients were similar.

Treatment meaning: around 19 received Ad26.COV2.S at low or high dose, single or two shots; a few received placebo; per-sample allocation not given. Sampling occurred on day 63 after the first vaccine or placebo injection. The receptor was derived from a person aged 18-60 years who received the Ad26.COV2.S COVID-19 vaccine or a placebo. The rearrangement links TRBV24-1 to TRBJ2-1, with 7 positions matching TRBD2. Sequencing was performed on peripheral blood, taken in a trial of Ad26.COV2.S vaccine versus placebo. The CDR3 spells CATSDFRLADEQFF. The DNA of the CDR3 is TGTGCCACCAGTGACTTCCGACTAGCTGATGAGCAGTTCTTC.